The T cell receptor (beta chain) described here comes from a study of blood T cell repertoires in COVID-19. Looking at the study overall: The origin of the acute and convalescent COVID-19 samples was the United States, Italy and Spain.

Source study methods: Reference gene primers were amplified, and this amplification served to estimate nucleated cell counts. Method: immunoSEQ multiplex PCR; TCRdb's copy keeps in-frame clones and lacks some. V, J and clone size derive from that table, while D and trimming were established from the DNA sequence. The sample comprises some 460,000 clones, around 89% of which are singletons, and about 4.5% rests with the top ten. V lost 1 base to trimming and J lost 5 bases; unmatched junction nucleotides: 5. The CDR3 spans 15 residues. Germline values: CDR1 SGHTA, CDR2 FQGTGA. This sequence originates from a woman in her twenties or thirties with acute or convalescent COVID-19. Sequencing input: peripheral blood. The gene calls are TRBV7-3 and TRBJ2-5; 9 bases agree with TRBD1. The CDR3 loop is CASSLRGDRAETQYF. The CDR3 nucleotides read TGTGCCAGCAGCTTAAGAGGGGACAGGGCGGAGACCCAGTACTTC.